Presented here are 6 T cell receptor beta chains from one specimen sequenced in a study of blood T cell repertoires in COVID-19 (TCRdb year 2020). The method was the immunoSEQ multiplex PCR assay. This immuneACCESS table, as held by TCRdb, lists in-frame sequences with V and J called but not all clones. Of the missing ones, under half trace to an unresolved V gene in checked studies; the others have no known cause. A total of roughly 66,000 clones appear in this sample, 80% to 95% of them only once. The top ten hold around 14% of the sample. The sequencing input was peripheral blood. The receptor source for this set is a human donor with active COVID-19. The donor label of this sample is uncertain.

The chain is built from TRBV7-9 and TRBJ2-7; 11 bases agree with TRBD2. The germline V gene has CDR1 SEHNR and CDR2 FQNEAQ (reference sequence). The V gene end was trimmed by 5 bases and the J gene end by 6 bases; junction bases not matched to a gene: 18. The CDR3 totals 18 residues. CDR3: CASSLPVLSGRAGAEQYF. DNA for the CDR3: TGTGCCAGCAGCCTCCCGGTGCTTAGCGGGAGGGCCGGGGCCGAGCAGTACTTC.

The J gene is TRBJ2-3, the V gene TRBV6-4; 9 bases fit TRBD2. The CDR3 is 15 residues long. From germline, CDR1 is MRHNA and CDR2 SNTAGT. The V and J ends lost 6 bases and 4 bases, in that order; junction bases with no gene match: 8. The CDR3: CASSQSSGNSDTQYF. The DNA for the CDR3 is TGTGCCAGCAGCCAATCTAGCGGGAATTCAGATACGCAGTATTTT.

About this clone: At the DNA level, this CDR3 is encoded by other sequences in the same sample as well. V usage is TRBV29-1 and J usage is TRBJ1-2; 7 positions agree with TRBD1. The V gene's germline CDR1 is SQVTM and CDR2 ANQGSEA. Trimming took 6 bases from V and 5 from J; bases not matched to a gene: 15. The CDR3 runs to 15 residues. CDR3 sequence reads: CSVEGQKDRQYGYTF. CDR3 coding DNA: TGCAGCGTGGAGGGACAGAAAGACAGACAGTATGGCTACACCTTC.

This rearrangement joins TRBV9 to TRBJ2-7; 8 bases map to TRBD2. Germline trimming cut 4 bases from V and 3 bases from J; bases unmatched to any gene: 6. CDR3 length equals 14 residues. CDR1 SGDLS and CDR2 YYNGEE come from the germline V gene. In DNA form, the CDR3 reads TGTGCCAGCAGCATTAGCGGGAATAGCTACGAGCAGTACTTC. Its protein product is CASSISGNSYEQYF.

V usage is TRBV9 and J usage is TRBJ2-5; 10 nucleotides match TRBD2. Germline V gives CDR1 SGDLS, CDR2 YYNGEE. Losses at the gene ends were 0 bases for V and 4 bases for J; bases not matched to a gene: 6. CDR3 length equals 16 residues. The CDR3 protein is CASSVEQLAGLETQYF. The CDR3 DNA reads as TGTGCCAGCAGCGTAGAGCAACTAGCGGGATTAGAGACCCAGTACTTC.

The chain employs TRBV6-5 and TRBJ1-2; D is possibly TRBD1 (5 bases). From germline, CDR1 is MNHEY and CDR2 SVGAGI. CDR3 length: 14 residues. V was clipped by 6 bases and J by 0 bases, with 11 bases between them. CDR3 sequence: CASRPPRANYGYTF. Here the CDR3 DNA reads TGTGCCAGCAGGCCCCCCAGGGCTAACTATGGCTACACCTTC.